Sequencing of this TCR beta chain was carried out in a study of patients and donors after allogeneic stem cell transplantation. Each CDR3 protein gets one entry after TCRdb re-called the RT-PCR reads with MiXCR. Altogether over 400,000 distinct CDR3 sequences are present, roughly 17% being singletons, with the ten largest covering around 6.8%. In this sample, this clonotype turned up a few times. CDR1 and CDR2 from the germline V gene are SNHLY and FYNNEI. The ends were cut back, 2 bases at V and 0 bases at J, with 11 bases in the middle. This CDR3 contains 15 residues. The receptor was isolated from a human donor who was either an allogeneic HSCT recipient or a stem cell or donor lymphocyte infusion donor (not recorded which). It is not recorded whose cells these are; they may come from a transplant donor. Sample: blood, either unsorted or a sorted T cell fraction (not recorded which). The chain combines TRBV2 with TRBJ2-7; a weak D match, TRBD1 (6 bases). The CDR3 protein is CASSESGVTSYEQYF. CDR3 in DNA: TGTGCCAGCAGTGAATCAGGGGTCACCTCCTACGAGCAGTACTTC.